The 3 T cell receptor beta chains reported below all come from one sample, sequenced in a study of Ad26.COV2.S vaccination and SARS-CoV-2 variants. The treatment is: 15 to 20 received Ad26.COV2.S at low or high dose, single or two shots; five or six received placebo; per-sample allocation not given. Specimen acquisition occurred on day 63 following the initial vaccine or placebo injection. Measured with immunoSEQ multiplex PCR; TCRdb has only the in-frame clones, and not every one. Of roughly 460,000 clones detected, 80% to 90% appear once; the ten largest clones hold over 1.5%. This sample comprised peripheral blood, obtained in a trial of Ad26.COV2.S vaccine versus placebo. These receptors were taken from a person aged 18-60 years who received the Ad26.COV2.S COVID-19 vaccine or a placebo.

The V and J genes are TRBV5-1 and TRBJ2-7, with D tentatively TRBD2 (7 bases). Germline V gene data show CDR1 as SGHRS and CDR2 as YFSETQ. V lost 6 bases and J lost 2, with 15 bases in between. There are 14 residues in the CDR3. This chain's CDR3 is CASKGERGTYEQYF. CDR3 in DNA: TGCGCCAGCAAGGGGGAGCGGGGCACCTACGAGCAGTACTTC.

This clone has a single count. The chain has TRBV5-1 and TRBJ1-4; possibly TRBD1 for D (5 bases). The CDR3 covers 16 residues. Germline V gene data show CDR1 as SGHRS and CDR2 as YFSETQ. Trimming left V 3 bases short and J 4 bases short, with 16 bases between. CDR3 DNA: TGCGCCAGCAGCTCCTTTCCCCGGGACGTTAATGAAAAACTGTTTTTT. This codes for CASSSFPRDVNEKLFF.

The chain combines TRBV11-2 with TRBJ2-7; 7 positions match TRBD2. The trim removed 5 bases at V and 5 bases at J, leaving 12 bases unmatched. The germline V gene encodes CDR1 SGHAT and CDR2 FQNNGV. CDR3 size: 15 residues. The CDR3 DNA reads TGTGCCAGCAGCCCCCTGCGGGGGAACCGGGACGAGCAGTACTTC. Its protein is CASSPLRGNRDEQYF.